This T cell receptor beta chain was profiled in a study of blood T cell repertoires in COVID-19. Across the study: Donors in the United States, Italy and Spain gave samples during acute or convalescent COVID-19. The cDNA or gDNA used as material had been derived from T cells, B-cell-depleted T cells, or PBMCs.

Original processing notes: Amplifying reference gene primers gave estimates of nucleated cell counts. Sequenced by immunoSEQ multiplex PCR; TCRdb stores in-frame clones only, minus some. The V and J calls and clone size come from that table; D and trimming were worked out from the DNA. This table holds about 40,000 clones, over 80% found once. V lost 1 base, J lost 4 bases, and 11 bases lay in between. CDR1 and CDR2 (germline): MNHEY, SVGEGT. The CDR3 has 15 amino acids. Sequencing was done on a sample of peripheral blood. The clonotype was recovered from a middle-aged man with active COVID-19. The rearrangement uses TRBV6-2 or TRBV6-3 and TRBJ1-3; tentatively, D is TRBD1 (5 bases). The CDR3 region has the DNA TGTGCCAGCAGTTACTACGGGACTGCAGGAAACACCATATATTTT. The encoded protein is CASSYYGTAGNTIYF.